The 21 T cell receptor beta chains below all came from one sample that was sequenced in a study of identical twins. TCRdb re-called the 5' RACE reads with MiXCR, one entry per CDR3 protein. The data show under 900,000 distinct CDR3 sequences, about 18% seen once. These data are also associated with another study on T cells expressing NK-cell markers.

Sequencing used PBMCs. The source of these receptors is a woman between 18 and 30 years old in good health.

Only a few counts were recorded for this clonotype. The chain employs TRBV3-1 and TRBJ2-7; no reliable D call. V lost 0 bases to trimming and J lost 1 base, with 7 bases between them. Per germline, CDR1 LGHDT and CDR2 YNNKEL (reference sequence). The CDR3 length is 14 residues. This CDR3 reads CASSQEYRSYEQYF. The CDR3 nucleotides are TGTGCCAGCAGCCAAGAATACCGATCCTACGAGCAGTACTTC.

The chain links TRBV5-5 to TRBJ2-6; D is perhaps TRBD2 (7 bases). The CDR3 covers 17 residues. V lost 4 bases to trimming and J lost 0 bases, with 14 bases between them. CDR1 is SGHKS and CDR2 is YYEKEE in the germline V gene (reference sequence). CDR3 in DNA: TGTGCCAGCAGCCCTACAGGGACTAACTCTGGGGCCAACGTCCTGACTTTC. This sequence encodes CASSPTGTNSGANVLTF.

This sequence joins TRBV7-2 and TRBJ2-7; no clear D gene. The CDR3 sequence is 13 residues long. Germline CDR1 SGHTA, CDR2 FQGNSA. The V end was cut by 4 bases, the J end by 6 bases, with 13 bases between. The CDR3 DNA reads TGTGCCAGCAGCTCAGGCGGATATAGCGAGCAGTACTTC. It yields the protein CASSSGGYSEQYF.

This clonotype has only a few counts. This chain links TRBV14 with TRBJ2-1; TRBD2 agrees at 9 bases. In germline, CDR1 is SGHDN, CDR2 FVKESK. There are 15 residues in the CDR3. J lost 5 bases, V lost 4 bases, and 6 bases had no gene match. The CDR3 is CASSPRAGGNNEQFF. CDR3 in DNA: TGTGCCAGCAGCCCCCGCGCGGGAGGGAACAATGAGCAGTTCTTC.

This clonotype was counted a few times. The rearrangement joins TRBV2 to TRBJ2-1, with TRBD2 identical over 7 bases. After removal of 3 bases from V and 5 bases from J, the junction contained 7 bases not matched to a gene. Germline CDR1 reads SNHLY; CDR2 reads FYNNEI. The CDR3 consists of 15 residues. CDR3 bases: TGTGCCAGCAGTGATAGGTGGGAGGGCAACAATGAGCAGTTCTTC. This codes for CASSDRWEGNNEQFF.

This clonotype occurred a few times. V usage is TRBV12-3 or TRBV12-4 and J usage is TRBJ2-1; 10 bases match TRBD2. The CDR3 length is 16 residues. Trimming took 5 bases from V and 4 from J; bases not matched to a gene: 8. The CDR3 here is CASSPSSGGLYNEQFF. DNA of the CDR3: TGTGCCAGCAGTCCGTCTAGCGGGGGTTTATACAATGAGCAGTTCTTC.

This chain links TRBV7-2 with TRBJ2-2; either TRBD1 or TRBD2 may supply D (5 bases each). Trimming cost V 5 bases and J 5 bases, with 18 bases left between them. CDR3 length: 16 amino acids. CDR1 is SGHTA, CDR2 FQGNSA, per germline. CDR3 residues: CASSLDLFGATGELFF. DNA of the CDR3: TGTGCCAGCAGCCTCGACCTATTCGGGGCTACCGGGGAGCTGTTTTTT. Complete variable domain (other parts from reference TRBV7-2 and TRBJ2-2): GAGVSQSPSNKVTEKGKDVELRCDPISGHTALYWYRQSLGQGLEFLIYFQGNSAPDKSGLPSDRFSAERTGGSVSTLTIQRTQQEDSAVYLCASSLDLFGATGELFFGEGSRLTVL.

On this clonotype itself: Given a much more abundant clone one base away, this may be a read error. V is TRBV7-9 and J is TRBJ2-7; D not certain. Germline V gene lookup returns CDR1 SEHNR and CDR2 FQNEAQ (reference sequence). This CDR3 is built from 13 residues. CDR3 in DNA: TGTGCCGGCAGCGCCGACGCGGCCTACGAGCAGTACTTC. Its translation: CAGSADAAYEQYF.

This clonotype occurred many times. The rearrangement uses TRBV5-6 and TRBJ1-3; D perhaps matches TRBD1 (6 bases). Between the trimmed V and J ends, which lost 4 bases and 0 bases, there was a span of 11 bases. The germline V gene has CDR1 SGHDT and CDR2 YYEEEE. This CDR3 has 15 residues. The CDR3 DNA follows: TGTGCCAGCAGCGGACGGGACACCTCTGGAAACACCATATATTTT. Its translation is CASSGRDTSGNTIYF.

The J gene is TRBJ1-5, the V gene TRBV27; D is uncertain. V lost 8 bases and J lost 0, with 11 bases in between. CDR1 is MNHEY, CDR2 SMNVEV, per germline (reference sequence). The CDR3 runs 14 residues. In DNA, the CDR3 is TGTGCCAGCCGCCCCTTCGGTAGCAATCAGCCCCAGCATTTT. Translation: CASRPFGSNQPQHF.

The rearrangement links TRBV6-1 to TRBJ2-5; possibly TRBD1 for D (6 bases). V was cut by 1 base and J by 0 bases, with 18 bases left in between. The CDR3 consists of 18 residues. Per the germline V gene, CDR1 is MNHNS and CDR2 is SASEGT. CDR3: CASSEGDSWYRDQETQYF. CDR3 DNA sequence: TGTGCCAGCAGTGAAGGCGACTCATGGTACAGGGACCAAGAGACCCAGTACTTC.

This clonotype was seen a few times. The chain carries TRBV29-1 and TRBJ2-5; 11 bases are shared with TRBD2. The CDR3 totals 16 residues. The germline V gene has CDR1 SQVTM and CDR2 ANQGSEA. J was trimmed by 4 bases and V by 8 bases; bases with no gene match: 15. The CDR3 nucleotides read TGCAGCCCGGAAGTCCTGCTAGCGGGAGGCGGAGAGACCCAGTACTTC. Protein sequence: CSPEVLLAGGGETQYF.

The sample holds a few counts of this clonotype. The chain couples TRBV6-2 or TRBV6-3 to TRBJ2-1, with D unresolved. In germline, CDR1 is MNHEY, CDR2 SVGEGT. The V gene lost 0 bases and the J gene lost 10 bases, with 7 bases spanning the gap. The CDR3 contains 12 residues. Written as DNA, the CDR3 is TGTGCCAGCAGTTACTCAGCCACAGAGCAGTTCTTC. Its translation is CASSYSATEQFF.

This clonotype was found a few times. The CDR3 DNA follows: TGTGCCAGCACCTGGGGATCACGGACCACTTTTTACAATGAGCAGTTCTTC. Its translation is CASTWGSRTTFYNEQFF. The chain links TRBV12-3 or TRBV12-4 to TRBJ2-1; D not certain. Trimming stripped 7 bases from V and 4 bases from J, with 23 bases between. The CDR3 is 17 residues long.

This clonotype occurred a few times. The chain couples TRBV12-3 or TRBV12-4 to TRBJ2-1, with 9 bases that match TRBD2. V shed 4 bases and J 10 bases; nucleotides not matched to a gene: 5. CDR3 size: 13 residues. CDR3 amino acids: CASSSATSGEQFF. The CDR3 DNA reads TGTGCCAGCAGTTCCGCGACTAGCGGCGAGCAGTTCTTC.

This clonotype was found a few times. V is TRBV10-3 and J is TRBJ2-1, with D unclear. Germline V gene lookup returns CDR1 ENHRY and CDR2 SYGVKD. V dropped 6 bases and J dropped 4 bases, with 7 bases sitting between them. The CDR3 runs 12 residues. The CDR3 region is CAIRDPYNEQFF. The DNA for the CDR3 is TGTGCCATCAGGGACCCTTACAATGAGCAGTTCTTC.

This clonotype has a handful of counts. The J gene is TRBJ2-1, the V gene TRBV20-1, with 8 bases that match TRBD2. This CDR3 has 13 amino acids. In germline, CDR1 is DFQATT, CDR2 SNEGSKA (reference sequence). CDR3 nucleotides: TGCGGCAGTATGACGGGGGGGCCTTATGAGCAGTTCTTC. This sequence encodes CGSMTGGPYEQFF.

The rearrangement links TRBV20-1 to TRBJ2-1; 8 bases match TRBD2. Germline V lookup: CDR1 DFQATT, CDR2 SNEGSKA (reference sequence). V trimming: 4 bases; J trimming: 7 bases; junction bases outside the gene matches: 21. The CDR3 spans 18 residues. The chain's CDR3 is CSAMGLGKFEVVVNEQFF. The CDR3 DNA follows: TGCAGTGCTATGGGACTAGGAAAATTCGAGGTGGTGGTAAATGAGCAGTTCTTC.

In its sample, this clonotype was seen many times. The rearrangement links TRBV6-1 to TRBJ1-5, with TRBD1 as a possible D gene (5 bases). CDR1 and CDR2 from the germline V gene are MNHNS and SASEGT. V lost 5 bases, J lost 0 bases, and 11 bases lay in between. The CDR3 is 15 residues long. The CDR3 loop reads CASSLDRYSNQPQHF. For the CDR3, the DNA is TGTGCCAGCAGTCTTGACAGATATAGCAATCAGCCCCAGCATTTT.

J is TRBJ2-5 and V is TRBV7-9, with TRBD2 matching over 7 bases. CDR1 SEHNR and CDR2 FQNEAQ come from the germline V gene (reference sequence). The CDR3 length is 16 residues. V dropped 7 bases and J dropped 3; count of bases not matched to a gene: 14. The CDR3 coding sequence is TGTGCCAGCACCGACCGGGGTGGGCTAGCGGAAGAGACCCAGTACTTC. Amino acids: CASTDRGGLAEETQYF.

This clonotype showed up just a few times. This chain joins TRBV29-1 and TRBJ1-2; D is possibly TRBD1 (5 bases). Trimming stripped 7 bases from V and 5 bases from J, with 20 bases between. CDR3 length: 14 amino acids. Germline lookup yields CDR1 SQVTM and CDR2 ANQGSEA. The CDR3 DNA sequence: TGCAGCGGGCGCCAGGGTATTAGTCCTTATGGCTACACCTTC. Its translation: CSGRQGISPYGYTF.